The subject of this entry is one TCR beta chain. As originally analysed: Counts of nucleated cells, estimated from reference gene primer amplification, were obtained. Repertoires were generated with immunoSEQ multiplex PCR, while TCRdb's copy carries only in-frame clones and drops some. That table supplies the V and J calls and clone size; D and trimming were determined from the DNA. The data hold approximately 200,000 clones, with approximately 78% observed a single time. The data derive from a study of blood T cell repertoires in COVID-19. Turning to the study itself: Specimens from acute and convalescent COVID-19 originated in the United States, Italy and Spain. The analysed material was cDNA or gDNA that came from T cells, B-cell-depleted T cells, or PBMCs.

CDR1 is LNHDA, CDR2 SQIVND, per germline (reference sequence). V was cut by 8 bases and J by 1 base, with 10 bases left in between. This CDR3 spans 13 amino acids. This sequence joins TRBV19 and TRBJ2-3; D gene ambiguous. Sequencing input: peripheral blood. The receptor was derived from a woman over 75 with acute or convalescent COVID-19. CDR3 nucleotides: TGTGCCAGTCAAGTTACGGGCACAGATACGCAGTATTTT. It specifies CASQVTGTDTQYF.